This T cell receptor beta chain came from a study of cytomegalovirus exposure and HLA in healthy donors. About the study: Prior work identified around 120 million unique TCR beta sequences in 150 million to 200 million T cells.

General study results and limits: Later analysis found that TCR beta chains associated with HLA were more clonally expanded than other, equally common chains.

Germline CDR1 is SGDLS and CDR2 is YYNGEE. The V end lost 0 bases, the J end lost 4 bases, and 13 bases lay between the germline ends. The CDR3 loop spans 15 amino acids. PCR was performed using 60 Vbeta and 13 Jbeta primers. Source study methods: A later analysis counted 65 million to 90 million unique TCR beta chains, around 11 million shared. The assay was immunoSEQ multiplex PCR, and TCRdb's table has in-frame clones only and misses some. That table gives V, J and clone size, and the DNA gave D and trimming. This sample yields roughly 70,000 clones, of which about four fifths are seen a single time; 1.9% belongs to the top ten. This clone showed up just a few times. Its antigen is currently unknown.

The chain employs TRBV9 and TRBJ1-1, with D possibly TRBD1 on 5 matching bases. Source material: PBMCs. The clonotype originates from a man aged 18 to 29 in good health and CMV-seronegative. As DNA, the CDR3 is TGTGCCAGCAGCGTAGAGGCAGGGATAAGCACTGAAGCTTTCTTT. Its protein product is CASSVEAGISTEAFF.